This record covers a single T cell receptor beta chain. Its antigen is not identified. CDR1 is SQVTM, CDR2 ANQGSEA, per germline. The CDR3 spans 17 residues. V trimming: 2 bases; J trimming: 4 bases; junction bases outside the gene matches: 16. Built from TCR beta cDNA, the libraries had unique molecular identifiers in them. TCRdb called the PCR reads again in MiXCR, with one record for every CDR3 protein. The table lists 550,000 to 700,000 distinct CDR3 sequences, about 40% of them singletons, with about 1.8% in the top ten. The data were obtained in a study of post-analysis software for immune sequencing data. Findings and caveats of the study: The study found TRBV5-6, TRBV5-1 and TRBV20-1 among roughly 5 TRBV segments more frequent in patients than controls.

The sample consisted of blood. This sequence joins TRBV29-1 and TRBJ1-2, with TRBD1 identical over 7 bases. The TCR was taken from a girl between 10 and 17 years old with multiple sclerosis. The CDR3 DNA follows: TGCAGCGTTGAATGGCCCCTTGGGTTACAGGGGACCTATGGCTACACCTTC. Encoded protein: CSVEWPLGLQGTYGYTF.